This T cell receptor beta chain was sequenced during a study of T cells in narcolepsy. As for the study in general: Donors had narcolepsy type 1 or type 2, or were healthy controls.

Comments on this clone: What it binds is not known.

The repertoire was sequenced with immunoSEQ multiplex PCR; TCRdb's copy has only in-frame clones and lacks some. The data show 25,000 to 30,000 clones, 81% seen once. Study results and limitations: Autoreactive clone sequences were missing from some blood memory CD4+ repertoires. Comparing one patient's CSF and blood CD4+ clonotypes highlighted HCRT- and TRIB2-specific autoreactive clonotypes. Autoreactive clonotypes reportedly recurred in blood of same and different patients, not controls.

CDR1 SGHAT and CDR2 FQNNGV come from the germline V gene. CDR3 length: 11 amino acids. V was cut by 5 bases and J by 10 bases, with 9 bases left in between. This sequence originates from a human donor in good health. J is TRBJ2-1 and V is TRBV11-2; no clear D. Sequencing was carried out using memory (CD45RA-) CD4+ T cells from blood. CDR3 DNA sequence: TGTGCCAGCAGCCTTCATCGGGAGCAGTTCTTC. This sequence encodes CASSLHREQFF.